This TCR beta chain was captured in a study of Ad26.COV2.S vaccination and SARS-CoV-2 variants. The wider study: Administration of Ad26.COV2.S was intramuscular, either once or twice 56 days apart.

Treatment: about 20 received Ad26.COV2.S at low or high dose, single or two shots; roughly 5 received placebo; per-sample allocation not given. Samples came from day 63 after the first vaccine or placebo injection. CDR1 is MNHEY, CDR2 SMNVEV, per germline (reference sequence). The V and J ends lost 2 bases and 3 bases respectively, with 13 bases between them. The CDR3 runs 15 residues. Only in-frame clones appear in the TCRdb table, and some are missing; sequencing was by immunoSEQ multiplex PCR. Of more than 400,000 clones in the sample, approximately 90% were seen once. The gene calls are TRBV27 and TRBJ2-5, with D maybe TRBD2 (6 bases). This specimen was peripheral blood, taken in a trial of Ad26.COV2.S vaccine versus placebo. This TCR was recovered from a person between 18 and 59 years old who received the Ad26.COV2.S COVID-19 vaccine or a placebo. The CDR3 coding sequence is TGTGCCAGCAGTTTAGGGGACTTTGGAAAAGAGACCCAGTACTTC. This codes for CASSLGDFGKETQYF.